The rows below give T cell receptor beta chains drawn from one sample of a study of post-analysis software for immune sequencing data. A single record per CDR3 protein comes from TCRdb applying MiXCR to the PCR reads. Here the sample spans 500,000 to 600,000 distinct CDR3 sequences, about 40% being singletons. The material sequenced was blood. These receptors were collected from a girl between 5 and 17 years old with multiple sclerosis. Each CDR3 is given with its conserved first and last residue. The D gene is left open where the match is weak.

CDR3aa: CASSVEREGGNEQFF
j_gene: TRBJ2-1
v_gene: TRBV2
d_gene: TRBD2

CDR3aa: CSARGLTSRNNNEQFF
j_gene: TRBJ2-1
v_gene: TRBV20-1
d_gene: TRBD2

CDR3aa: CASSMGLSQSEQFF
j_gene: TRBJ2-1
v_gene: TRBV7-9
d_gene: TRBD2

CDR3aa: CASSQDRGLDTEAFF
j_gene: TRBJ1-1
v_gene: TRBV4-2
d_gene: TRBD1

CDR3aa: CAISESLAGEREQYF
j_gene: TRBJ2-7
v_gene: TRBV10-3
d_gene: .

CDR3aa: CASRQGIQPQHF
j_gene: TRBJ1-5
v_gene: TRBV12-3/TRBV12-4
d_gene: .

CDR3aa: CATSRGETEGLETQYF
j_gene: .
v_gene: TRBV15
d_gene: .

CDR3aa: CASKAGGSSYEQYF
j_gene: TRBJ2-7
v_gene: TRBV6-5
d_gene: TRBD2

CDR3aa: CASSPPITGEQFF
j_gene: TRBJ2-1
v_gene: TRBV3-1
d_gene: .

CDR3aa: CASSSYVSTDTQYF
j_gene: TRBJ2-3
v_gene: TRBV6-5
d_gene: .

CDR3aa: CATSDGASGKNEQFF
j_gene: TRBJ2-1
v_gene: TRBV24-1
d_gene: TRBD2

CDR3aa: CASSQVQGDIQYF
j_gene: TRBJ2-4
v_gene: TRBV14
d_gene: TRBD1

CDR3aa: CSASSRISSTDTQYF
j_gene: TRBJ2-3
v_gene: TRBV20-1
d_gene: .

CDR3aa: CASSRTGQPGEEAFF
j_gene: TRBJ1-1
v_gene: TRBV5-1
d_gene: TRBD1

CDR3aa: CASSSGLGSRGDNEQFF
j_gene: TRBJ2-1
v_gene: TRBV7-9
d_gene: .

CDR3aa: CASIKGSTDTQYF
j_gene: TRBJ2-3
v_gene: TRBV12-3/TRBV12-4
d_gene: .

CDR3aa: CASRSRAGGPRLGAQYF
j_gene: TRBJ2-3
v_gene: TRBV7-2
d_gene: TRBD2

CDR3aa: CASGGGFYNSPLHF
j_gene: TRBJ1-6
v_gene: TRBV6-5
d_gene: .

CDR3aa: CASSPTGQPQHF
j_gene: TRBJ1-5
v_gene: TRBV12-3/TRBV12-4
d_gene: .

CDR3aa: CSVPSRSGNRGALYEQYF
j_gene: TRBJ2-7
v_gene: TRBV20-1
d_gene: TRBD2

CDR3aa: CASSPGRIYEQYF
j_gene: TRBJ2-7
v_gene: TRBV5-1
d_gene: .

CDR3aa: CASRDYSGGMTEAFF
j_gene: TRBJ1-1
v_gene: TRBV5-1
d_gene: TRBD1

CDR3aa: CASSLTSPADTQYF
j_gene: TRBJ2-3
v_gene: TRBV7-2
d_gene: .

CDR3aa: CASSQSGRGGQPQHF
j_gene: TRBJ1-5
v_gene: TRBV5-1
d_gene: .

CDR3aa: CSARADLSYEQYF
j_gene: TRBJ2-7
v_gene: TRBV20-1
d_gene: .

CDR3aa: CASSEFRFYEQYF
j_gene: TRBJ2-7
v_gene: TRBV6-1
d_gene: .

CDR3aa: CSVERLVRGSYEQYF
j_gene: TRBJ2-7
v_gene: TRBV29-1
d_gene: TRBD1

CDR3aa: CSVGRRSSSYEQYF
j_gene: TRBJ2-7
v_gene: TRBV20-1
d_gene: .

CDR3aa: CVTSARSGQQEKLFF
j_gene: TRBJ1-4
v_gene: TRBV15
d_gene: .

CDR3aa: CASSLGTGSGQFF
j_gene: TRBJ2-1
v_gene: TRBV7-3
d_gene: TRBD1